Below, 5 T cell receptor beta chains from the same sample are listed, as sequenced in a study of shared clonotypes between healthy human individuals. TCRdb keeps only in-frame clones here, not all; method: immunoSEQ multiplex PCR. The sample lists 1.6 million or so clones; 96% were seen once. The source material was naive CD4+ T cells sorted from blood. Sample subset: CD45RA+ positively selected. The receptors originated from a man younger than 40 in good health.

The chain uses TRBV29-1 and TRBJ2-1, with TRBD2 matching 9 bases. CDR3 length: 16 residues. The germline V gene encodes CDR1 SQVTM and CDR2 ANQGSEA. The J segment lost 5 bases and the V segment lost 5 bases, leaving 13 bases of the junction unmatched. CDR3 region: CSVRSRREGPNNEQFF. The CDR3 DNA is TGCAGCGTTCGGTCCAGGCGGGAGGGACCTAACAATGAGCAGTTCTTC.

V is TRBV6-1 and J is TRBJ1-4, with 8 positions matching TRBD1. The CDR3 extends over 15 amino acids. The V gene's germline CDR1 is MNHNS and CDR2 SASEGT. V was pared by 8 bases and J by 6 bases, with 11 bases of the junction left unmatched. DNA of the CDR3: TGTGCCAGCGGACAAACCAGGGGGCGGGATGAAAAACTGTTTTTT. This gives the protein CASGQTRGRDEKLFF.

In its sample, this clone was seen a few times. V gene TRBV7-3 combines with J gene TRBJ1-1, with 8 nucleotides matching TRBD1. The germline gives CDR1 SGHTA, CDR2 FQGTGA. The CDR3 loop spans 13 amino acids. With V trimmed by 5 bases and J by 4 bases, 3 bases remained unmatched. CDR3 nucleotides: TGTGCCAGCAGCCCAACAGGGGGCACTGAAGCTTTCTTT. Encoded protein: CASSPTGGTEAFF. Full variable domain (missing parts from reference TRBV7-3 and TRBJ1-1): GAGVSQTPSNKVTEKGKYVELRCDPISGHTALYWYRQSLGQGPEFLIYFQGTGAADDSGLPNDRFFAVRPEGSVSTLKIQRTERGDSAVYLCASSPTGGTEAFFGQGTRLTVV.

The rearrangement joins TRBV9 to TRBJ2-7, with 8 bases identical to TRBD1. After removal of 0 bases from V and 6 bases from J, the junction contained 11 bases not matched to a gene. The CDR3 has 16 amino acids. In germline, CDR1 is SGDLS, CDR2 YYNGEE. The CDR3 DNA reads TGTGCCAGCAGCGTAGAACCCGGACAGGGTATCGGCGAGCAGTACTTC. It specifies CASSVEPGQGIGEQYF.

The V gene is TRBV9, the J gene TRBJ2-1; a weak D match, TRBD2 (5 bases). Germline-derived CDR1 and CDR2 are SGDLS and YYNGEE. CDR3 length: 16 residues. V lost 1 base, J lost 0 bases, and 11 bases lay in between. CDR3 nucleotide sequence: TGTGCCAGCAGCGTATCCGGGGAAAGCTCCTACAATGAGCAGTTCTTC. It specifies CASSVSGESSYNEQFF.